This section outlines one T cell receptor (beta chain) sequence together with its context. The data originate from a study of blood T cell repertoires in COVID-19. Turning to the study itself: Material from acute and convalescent COVID-19 was sourced from the United States, Italy and Spain.

The CDR3 length is 15 residues. Authors' data handling: It was from reference gene primer amplification that nucleated cell counts were estimated. Assay: immunoSEQ multiplex PCR; the TCRdb copy retains only in-frame clones and omits some. The DNA was the basis for D and trimming; V, J and clone size are from that table. This table holds around 29,000 clones, approximately 90% found once. V is TRBV12-1 and J is TRBJ2-1; the table's TRBD2 call for D was not verified on the DNA. TRBV12-1 is assigned pseudogene status. This clonotype was sampled from a man in his sixties with acute or convalescent COVID-19. The sequencing sample was made of peripheral blood. The CDR3 loop reads CASSPLREQNNEQFF. CDR3 sequence (DNA): TGTGCCAGCAGCCCCCTCCGGGAGCAGAACAATGAGCAGTTCTTC.